These 8 T cell receptor beta chains came from one sample sequenced in a study of blood T cells in healthy people across ages. With a J-beta primer mix and a sample-barcoded 5' primer, a second PCR ran about 6 to 11 cycles. Using its own MiXCR run on the 5' RACE reads, TCRdb lists one record per CDR3 protein. The sample consists of 1,500,000 or so distinct CDR3 sequences, 35% to 45% of them appearing once. What was sequenced was blood. The receptors stem from a woman under 30 in good health.

This clonotype has only a few counts. V usage is TRBV30 and J usage is TRBJ1-5, with D unresolved. This CDR3 has 15 amino acids. The germline CDR1 and CDR2 sequences are GTSNPN and SVGIG (reference sequence). V was shortened by 0 bases and J by 7 bases, with 16 bases between the two germline ends. CDR3 sequence: CAWSVRKVGNQPQHF. The DNA for the CDR3 is TGTGCCTGGAGTGTAAGAAAGGTCGGAAACCAGCCCCAGCATTTT.

In this sample, this clonotype turned up a few times. The J gene is TRBJ2-3, the V gene TRBV20-1; D is possibly TRBD2 (6 bases). In germline, CDR1 is DFQATT, CDR2 SNEGSKA (reference sequence). The CDR3 is 15 amino acids. Trimming left V 0 bases short and J 0 bases short, with 10 bases between. The chain's CDR3 is CSARERGTSTDTQYF. CDR3 coding DNA: TGCAGTGCTAGAGAGCGGGGAACTAGCACAGATACGCAGTATTTT.

This clonotype was seen at least ten times. This rearrangement joins TRBV4-1 to TRBJ1-4; D not certain. The CDR3 sequence is 13 residues long. Deletions cut 1 base from V and 4 bases from J, with 4 bases between. Germline assignment: CDR1 MGHRA and CDR2 YSYEKL. CDR3: CASSQALNEKLFF. The CDR3 nucleotides read TGCGCCAGCAGCCAAGCTCTTAATGAAAAACTGTTTTTT.

The chain is built from TRBV12-3 or TRBV12-4 and TRBJ2-6; D not resolved. Trimming removed 3 bases at V and 0 bases at J, with 9 bases between. The CDR3 has 16 amino acids. In DNA, the CDR3 is TGTGCCAGCAGTTTCGCGCAGGACTCTGGGGCCAACGTCCTGACTTTC. This translates into CASSFAQDSGANVLTF.

This clonotype has a handful of counts. This rearrangement joins TRBV20-1 to TRBJ1-2; 10 bases agree with TRBD1. Germline values: CDR1 DFQATT, CDR2 SNEGSKA (reference sequence). Trimming removed 4 bases from V and 4 bases from J; junction bases left unmatched: 6. The CDR3 covers 14 residues. The CDR3 protein is CSAITGTGAYGYTF. The CDR3 region has the DNA TGCAGTGCTATTACCGGGACAGGGGCCTATGGCTACACCTTC.

This clonotype occurred a few times. The J gene is TRBJ1-5, the V gene TRBV12-3 or TRBV12-4; D unresolved. V shed 3 bases and J shed 3 bases, with 18 bases lying between them. This CDR3 has 17 amino acids. CDR3 coding DNA: TGTGCCAGCAGTTTGGAAAGGGTCTCCTTGCCCAATCAGCCCCAGCATTTT. As protein: CASSLERVSLPNQPQHF.

The chain uses TRBV24-1 and TRBJ2-3; D perhaps matches TRBD2 (5 bases). CDR3 size: 15 residues. V lost 4 bases to trimming and J lost 2 bases, with 12 bases between them. The germline V gene encodes CDR1 KGHDR and CDR2 SFDVKD. The CDR3 loop is CATSDPIGDTDTQYF. Here the CDR3 DNA reads TGTGCCACCAGTGACCCGATCGGGGACACAGATACGCAGTATTTT.

This clonotype has a handful of counts. This chain uses TRBV7-2 with TRBJ2-3, with 13 nucleotides matching TRBD2. V dropped 0 bases and J dropped 4; count of bases not matched to a gene: 7. CDR3 size: 18 residues. CDR1 and CDR2 from the germline V gene are SGHTA and FQGNSA. The CDR3 DNA is TGTGCCAGCAGCTTAGCAGGCATACTAGCGGGAGGGGCAGATACGCAGTATTTT. It specifies CASSLAGILAGGADTQYF.